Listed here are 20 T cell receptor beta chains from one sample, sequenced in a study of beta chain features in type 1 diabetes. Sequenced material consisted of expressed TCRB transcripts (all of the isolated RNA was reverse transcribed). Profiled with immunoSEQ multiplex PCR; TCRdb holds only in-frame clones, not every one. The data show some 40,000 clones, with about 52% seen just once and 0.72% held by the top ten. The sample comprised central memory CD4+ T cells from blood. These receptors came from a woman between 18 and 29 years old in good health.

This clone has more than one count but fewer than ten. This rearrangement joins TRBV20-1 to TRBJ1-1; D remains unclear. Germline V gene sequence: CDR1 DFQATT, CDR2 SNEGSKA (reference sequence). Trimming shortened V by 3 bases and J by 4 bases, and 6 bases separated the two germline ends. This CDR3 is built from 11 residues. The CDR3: CSARASTEAFF. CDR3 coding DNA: TGCAGTGCTAGGGCCAGCACTGAAGCTTTCTTT.

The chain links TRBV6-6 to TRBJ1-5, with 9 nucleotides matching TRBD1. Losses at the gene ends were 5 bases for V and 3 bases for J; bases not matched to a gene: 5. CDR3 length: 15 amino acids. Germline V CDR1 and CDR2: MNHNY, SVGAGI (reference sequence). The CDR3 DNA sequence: TGTGCCAGCAGTGACCGGACAGGGGCCAATCAGCCCCAGCATTTT. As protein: CASSDRTGANQPQHF.

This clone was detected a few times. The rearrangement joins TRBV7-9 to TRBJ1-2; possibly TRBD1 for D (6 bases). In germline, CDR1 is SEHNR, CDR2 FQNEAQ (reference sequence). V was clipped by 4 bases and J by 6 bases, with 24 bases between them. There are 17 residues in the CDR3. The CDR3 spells CASSSHLQGFGVDGYTF. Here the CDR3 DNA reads TGTGCCAGCAGCTCTCACCTACAGGGCTTCGGAGTAGATGGCTACACCTTC.

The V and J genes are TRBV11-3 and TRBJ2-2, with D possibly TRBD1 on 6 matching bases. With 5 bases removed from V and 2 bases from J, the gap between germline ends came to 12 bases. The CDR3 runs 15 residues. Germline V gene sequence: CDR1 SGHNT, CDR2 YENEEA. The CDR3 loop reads CASSPDSLNTGELFF. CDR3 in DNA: TGTGCCAGCAGCCCGGACAGCTTAAACACCGGGGAGCTGTTTTTT.

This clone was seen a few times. Here the CDR3 reads CASSSTRGDQPQHF. CDR3 sequence (DNA): TGTGCCAGCAGCTCAACCCGCGGGGATCAGCCCCAGCATTTT. V gene TRBV11-2 combines with J gene TRBJ1-5; D unclear. V dropped 4 bases and J dropped 5 bases, with 12 bases sitting between them. CDR1 SGHAT and CDR2 FQNNGV come from the germline V gene. This CDR3 is built from 14 residues.

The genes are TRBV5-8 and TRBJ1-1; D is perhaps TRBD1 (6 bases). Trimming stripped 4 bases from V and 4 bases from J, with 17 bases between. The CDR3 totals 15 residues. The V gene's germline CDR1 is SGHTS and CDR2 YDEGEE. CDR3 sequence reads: CASSPVRGATTEAFF. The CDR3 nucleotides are TGTGCCAGCAGCCCCGTGCGGGGGGCGACCACTGAAGCTTTCTTT.

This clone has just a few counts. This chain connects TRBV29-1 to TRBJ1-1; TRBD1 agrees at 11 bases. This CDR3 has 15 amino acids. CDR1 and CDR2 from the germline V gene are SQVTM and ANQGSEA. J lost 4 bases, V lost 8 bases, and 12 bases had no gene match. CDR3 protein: CSSSGTGGLGTEAFF. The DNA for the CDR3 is TGCAGCTCCTCTGGGACAGGGGGTTTGGGCACTGAAGCTTTCTTT.

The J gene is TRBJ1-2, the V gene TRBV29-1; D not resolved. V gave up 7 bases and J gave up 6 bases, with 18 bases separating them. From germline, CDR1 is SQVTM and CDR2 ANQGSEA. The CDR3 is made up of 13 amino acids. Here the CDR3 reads CSAAGLLQNGYTF. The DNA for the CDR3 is TGCAGCGCCGCAGGCCTACTCCAGAATGGCTACACCTTC.

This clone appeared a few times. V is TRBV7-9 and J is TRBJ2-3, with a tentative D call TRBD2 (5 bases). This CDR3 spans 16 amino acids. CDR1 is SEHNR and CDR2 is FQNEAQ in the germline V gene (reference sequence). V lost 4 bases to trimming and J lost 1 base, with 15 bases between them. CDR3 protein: CASSSRTGSGTDTQYF. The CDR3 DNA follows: TGTGCCAGCAGCTCCCGGACTGGGTCAGGCACAGATACGCAGTATTTT.

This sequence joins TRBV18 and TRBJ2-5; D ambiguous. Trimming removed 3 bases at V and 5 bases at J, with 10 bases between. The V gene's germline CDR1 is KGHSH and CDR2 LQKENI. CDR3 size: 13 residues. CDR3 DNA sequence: TGTGCCAGCTCACCCGCATCTGAGGAGACCCAGTACTTC. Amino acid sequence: CASSPASEETQYF.

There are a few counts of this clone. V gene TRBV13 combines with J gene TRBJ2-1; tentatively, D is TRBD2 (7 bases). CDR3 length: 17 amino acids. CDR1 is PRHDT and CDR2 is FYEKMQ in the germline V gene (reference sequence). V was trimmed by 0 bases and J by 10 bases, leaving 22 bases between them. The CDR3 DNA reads TGTGCCAGCAGCTTAGGCTTGGGGGGGGGCCGATCGGAAGAGCAGTTCTTC. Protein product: CASSLGLGGGRSEEQFF.

The CDR3 is CSVVGQGYGYTF. CDR3 coding DNA: TGCAGCGTTGTGGGACAGGGGTATGGCTACACCTTC. The J gene is TRBJ1-2, the V gene TRBV29-1, with 10 bases that match TRBD1. The trim removed 4 bases at V and 5 bases at J, leaving 1 base unmatched. Germline assignment: CDR1 SQVTM and CDR2 ANQGSEA. This CDR3 comprises 12 residues.

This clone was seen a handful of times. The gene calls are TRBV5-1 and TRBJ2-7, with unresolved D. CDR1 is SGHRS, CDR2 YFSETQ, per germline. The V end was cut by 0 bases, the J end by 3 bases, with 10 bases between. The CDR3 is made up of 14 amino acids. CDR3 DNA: TGCGCCAGCAGCTTGGAACCGCGAAGCTACGAGCAGTACTTC. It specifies CASSLEPRSYEQYF.

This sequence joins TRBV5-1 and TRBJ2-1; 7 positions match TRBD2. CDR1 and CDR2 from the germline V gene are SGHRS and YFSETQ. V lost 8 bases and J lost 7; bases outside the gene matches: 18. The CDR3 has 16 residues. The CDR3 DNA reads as TGCGCCAGTCAGTCGGGTGCGGGAGTGCAAAAGAATGAGCAGTTCTTC. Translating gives CASQSGAGVQKNEQFF.

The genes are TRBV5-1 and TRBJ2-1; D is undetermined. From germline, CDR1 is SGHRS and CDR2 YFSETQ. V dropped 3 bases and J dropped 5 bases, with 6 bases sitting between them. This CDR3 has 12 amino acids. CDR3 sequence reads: CASSSFDNEQFF. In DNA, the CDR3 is TGCGCCAGCAGCTCATTTGACAATGAGCAGTTCTTC. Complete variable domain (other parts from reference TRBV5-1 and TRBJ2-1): KAGVTQTPRYLIKTRGQQVTLSCSPISGHRSVSWYQQTPGQGLQFLFEYFSETQRNKGNFPGRFSGRQFSNSRSEMNVSTLELGDSALYLCASSSFDNEQFFGPGTRLTVL.

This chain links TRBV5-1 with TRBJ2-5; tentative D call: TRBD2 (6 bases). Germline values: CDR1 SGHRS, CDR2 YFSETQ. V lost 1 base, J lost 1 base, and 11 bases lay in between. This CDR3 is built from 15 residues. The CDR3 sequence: CASSLSSGFQETQYF. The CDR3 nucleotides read TGCGCCAGCAGCTTGAGTAGCGGTTTCCAAGAGACCCAGTACTTC.

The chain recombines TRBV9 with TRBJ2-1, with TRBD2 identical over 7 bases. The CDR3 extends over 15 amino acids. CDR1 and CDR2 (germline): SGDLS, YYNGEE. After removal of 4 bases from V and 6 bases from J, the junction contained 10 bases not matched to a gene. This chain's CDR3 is CASSSRGGVGNEQFF. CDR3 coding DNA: TGTGCCAGCAGCTCCCGCGGGGGAGTAGGCAATGAGCAGTTCTTC. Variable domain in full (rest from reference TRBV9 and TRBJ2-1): DSGVTQTPKHLITATGQRVTLRCSPRSGDLSVYWYQQSLDQGLQFLIQYYNGEERAKGNILERFSAQQFPDLHSELNLSSLELGDSALYFCASSSRGGVGNEQFFGPGTRLTVL.

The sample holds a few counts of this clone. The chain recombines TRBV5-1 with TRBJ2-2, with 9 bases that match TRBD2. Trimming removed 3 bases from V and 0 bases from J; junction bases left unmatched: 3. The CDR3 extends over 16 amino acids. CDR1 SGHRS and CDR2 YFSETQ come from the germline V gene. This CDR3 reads CASSYRGGANTGELFF. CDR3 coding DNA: TGCGCCAGCAGCTACCGCGGGGGGGCGAACACCGGGGAGCTGTTTTTT.

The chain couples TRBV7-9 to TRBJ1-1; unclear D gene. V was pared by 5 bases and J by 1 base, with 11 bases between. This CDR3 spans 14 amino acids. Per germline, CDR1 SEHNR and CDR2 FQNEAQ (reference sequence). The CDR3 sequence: CASSGDGRNTEAFF. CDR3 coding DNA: TGTGCCAGCAGCGGAGATGGGAGGAACACTGAAGCTTTCTTT.

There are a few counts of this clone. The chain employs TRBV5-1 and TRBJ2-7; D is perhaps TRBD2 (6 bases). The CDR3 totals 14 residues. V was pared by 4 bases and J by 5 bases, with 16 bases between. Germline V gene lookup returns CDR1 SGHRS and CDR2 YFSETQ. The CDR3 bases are TGCGCCAGCAGCCCGGACGAGGGGAGGAACGAGCAGTACTTC. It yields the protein CASSPDEGRNEQYF.